One and the same sample provided the 5 T cell receptor beta chains below, sequenced in a study of CD8+CD57+ T cells in acquired aplastic anemia. TCR beta VDJ and CDR3 profiles were obtained from a genomic DNA template. TCRdb reanalysed the reads using MiXCR and keeps one entry per CDR3 protein. This sample has roughly 40,000 distinct CDR3 sequences, with approximately 67% found just once. Sample: sorted CD4+, CD8+, or CD8+CD57+ T cells (not recorded which) from PBMCs. The receptor set was obtained from a human donor in good health, serving as a control.

The V and J genes are TRBV7-3 and TRBJ2-2; 7 nucleotides align to TRBD2. V trimming: 3 bases; J trimming: 1 base; junction bases outside the gene matches: 2. The germline V gene has CDR1 SGHTA and CDR2 FQGTGA. This CDR3 region has 15 residues. In DNA, the CDR3 is TGTGCCAGCAGCTTGACTAGCAGGAACACCGGGGAGCTGTTTTTT. Its translation is CASSLTSRNTGELFF.

This clonotype was picked up a small number of times. The genes are TRBV29-1 and TRBJ2-1, with D unresolved. The germline gives CDR1 SQVTM, CDR2 ANQGSEA. This CDR3 has 12 amino acids. Trimming took 3 bases from V and 6 from J, leaving 9 bases between them. The CDR3 DNA reads TGCAGCGTTGATCGCGGATCCAATGAGCAGTTCTTC. It codes for CSVDRGSNEQFF.

The V gene is TRBV15, the J gene TRBJ2-7; 8 nucleotides align to TRBD2. V shed 8 bases and J 5 bases; nucleotides not matched to a gene: 8. The CDR3 is made up of 13 amino acids. CDR1 LNHNV and CDR2 YYDKDF come from the germline V gene (reference sequence). Written as DNA, the CDR3 is TGTGCCACCCAACGGGAGGGGGGTGACGAGCAGTACTTC. This gives the protein CATQREGGDEQYF. Using reference TRBV15 and TRBJ2-7 for the parts outside the CDR3, the full variable domain is DAMVIQNPRYQVTQFGKPVTLSCSQTLNHNVMYWYQQKSSQAPKLLFHYYDKDFNNEADTPDNFQSRRPNTSFCFLDIRSPGLGDTAMYLCATQREGGDEQYFGPGTRLTVT.

V and J are TRBV11-1 and TRBJ2-1; 8 nucleotides agree with TRBD2. Germline CDR1 reads SGHAT; CDR2 reads FQDESV (reference sequence). The CDR3 loop spans 14 amino acids. V lost 3 bases, J lost 5 bases, and 3 bases stayed unmatched. The CDR3 DNA follows: TGTGCCAGCAGCTTTGGGACTAGAGACAATGAGCAGTTCTTC. It yields the protein CASSFGTRDNEQFF.

The rearrangement joins TRBV20-1 to TRBJ1-6; D perhaps matches TRBD1 (6 bases). Deletions cut 3 bases from V and 5 bases from J, with 17 bases between. Germline V lookup: CDR1 DFQATT, CDR2 SNEGSKA (reference sequence). CDR3 length equals 16 residues. The CDR3 coding sequence is TGCAGTGCTAGGGAGGAGAGGGGGATGGATAATTCACCCCTCCACTTT. Its protein product is CSAREERGMDNSPLHF.